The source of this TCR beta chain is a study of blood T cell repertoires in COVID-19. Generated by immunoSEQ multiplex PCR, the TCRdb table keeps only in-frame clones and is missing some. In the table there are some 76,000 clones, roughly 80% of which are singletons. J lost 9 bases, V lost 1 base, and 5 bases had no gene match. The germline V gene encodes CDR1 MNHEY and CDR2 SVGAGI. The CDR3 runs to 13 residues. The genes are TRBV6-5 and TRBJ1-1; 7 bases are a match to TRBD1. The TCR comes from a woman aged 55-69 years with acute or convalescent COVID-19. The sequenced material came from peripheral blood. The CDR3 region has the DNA TGTGCCAGCAGTTACTTCGGGACAGCCAAAGCTTTCTTT. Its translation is CASSYFGTAKAFF.